The following is a T cell receptor beta chain sequence with its context. The antigen remains undetermined. These data originate in a study of a mutant IDH1 vaccine in newly diagnosed glioma. Study-wide background: Before enrollment, the patients had been treated with radiotherapy alone, temozolomide alone, or both together. Most of them had received both. It was at week 35 that visit V12 occurred, and at week 47 that visit V13 did.

Assay: immunoSEQ multiplex PCR; the TCRdb copy retains only in-frame clones and omits some. The sample yields some 30,000 clones, 79% seen once. Time point noted: week 35, safety follow-up. Vaccination comprised doses that each held 300 ug of mutant IDH1 20-mer peptide, plus topical imiquimod. Donor tumors were new WHO grade 3 or 4 IDH1-mutant, ATRX-lost astrocytomas. Germline-derived CDR1 and CDR2 are SNHLY and FYNNEI. Trimming stripped 3 bases from V and 5 bases from J, with 7 bases between. The CDR3 has 12 amino acids. V gene TRBV2 combines with J gene TRBJ1-1, with D possibly TRBD1 on 5 matching bases. The clonotype originates from a woman in her 30s with glioma. Some clones in this sample may be carry-over from other donors' samples. Sequenced material: PBMCs, taken from a glioma patient whose treatment included an IDH1 peptide vaccine. The CDR3 sequence is CASSDRETEAFF. CDR3 in DNA: TGTGCCAGCAGTGACAGGGAGACTGAAGCTTTCTTT.